One sample yielded the 24 T cell receptor beta chains listed below, sequenced in a study of blood T cell repertoires in COVID-19. Using immunoSEQ multiplex PCR, the repertoire was profiled, and TCRdb retains in-frame clones only, with some absent. The table records some 320,000 clones, around 87% of them present only once. The material sequenced was PBMCs or T cells enriched from blood (not recorded which). Receptors were obtained from a woman in her twenties or thirties who had recovered from COVID-19.

The J gene is TRBJ1-4, the V gene TRBV7-9; 7 bases fit TRBD1. CDR1 and CDR2 from the germline V gene are SEHNR and FQNEAQ (reference sequence). The CDR3 consists of 16 residues. The V segment lost 5 bases and the J segment 8 bases; nucleotides outside the gene matches: 14. In nucleotides, the CDR3 is TGTGCCAGCAGCCGTGGACAGGCTGGGGTGGGGGAAAAACTGTTTTTT. This encodes CASSRGQAGVGEKLFF.

Concerning this clone itself: Relative to the germline gene, one junction end is altered; a read error may explain this. The rearrangement links TRBV2 to TRBJ2-7, with 7 bases matching TRBD1. This CDR3 spans 12 amino acids. In germline, CDR1 is SNHLY, CDR2 FYNNEI. Written as DNA, the CDR3 is TGTGCCAGCGAAAGGACAGGCCGCGAAGTGGACTTC. This codes for CASERTGREVDF.

The chain employs TRBV10-3 and TRBJ2-1; tentatively, D is TRBD1 (6 bases). V dropped 6 bases and J dropped 6 bases, with 21 bases sitting between them. The germline V gene encodes CDR1 ENHRY and CDR2 SYGVKD. The CDR3 totals 16 residues. The CDR3 is CAISPPPGQHPNEQFF. In DNA form, the CDR3 reads TGTGCCATCAGCCCGCCACCCGGACAGCACCCCAATGAGCAGTTCTTC.

The V call is TRBV7-9, the J call TRBJ2-2; 12 bases line up with TRBD1. The germline V gene has CDR1 SEHNR and CDR2 FQNEAQ (reference sequence). There are 17 residues in the CDR3. The V gene end was trimmed by 5 bases and the J gene end by 3 bases; junction bases not matched to a gene: 7. DNA of the CDR3: TGTGCCAGCAGCGATTGGGGACAGGGGGCAGACACCGGGGAGCTGTTTTTT. It is translated as CASSDWGQGADTGELFF.

The rearrangement links TRBV13 to TRBJ2-1; no clear D. V lost 3 bases and J lost 10, with 7 bases in between. Germline V lookup: CDR1 PRHDT, CDR2 FYEKMQ (reference sequence). There are 11 residues in the CDR3. The CDR3 nucleotides read TGTGCCAGCAGCTTTTTGCGAGAGCAGTTCTTC. It codes for CASSFLREQFF.

CDR3: CATSDSRTGEFDYGYTF. DNA of the CDR3: TGTGCCACCAGTGATTCCCGGACAGGCGAGTTTGACTATGGCTACACCTTC. V usage is TRBV24-1 and J usage is TRBJ1-2, with TRBD1 identical over 7 bases. Germline V gene sequence: CDR1 KGHDR, CDR2 SFDVKD. Unmatched junction bases numbered 11, after V lost 2 bases and J lost 3 bases. CDR3 length equals 17 residues.

V and J are TRBV4-1 and TRBJ1-2; D perhaps matches TRBD1 (6 bases). This CDR3 spans 15 amino acids. In germline, CDR1 is MGHRA, CDR2 YSYEKL. The ends were cut back, 2 bases at V and 0 bases at J, with 10 bases in the middle. DNA of the CDR3: TGCGCCAGCAGCCAACACGGGGGGCCTAACTATGGCTACACCTTC. This translates into CASSQHGGPNYGYTF.

This clone has only one observation. The chain uses TRBV5-4 and TRBJ1-2; 7 bases match TRBD1. Germline values: CDR1 SGHNT, CDR2 YYREEE (reference sequence). The ends lost 5 bases at V and 7 bases at J; junction bases unmatched: 5. The CDR3 spans 12 residues. The CDR3 region is CASRDRDTGYTF. In DNA, the CDR3 is TGTGCCAGCAGAGACAGGGATACTGGCTACACCTTC.

The V call is TRBV27, the J call TRBJ1-2; 10 positions agree with TRBD1. This CDR3 has 15 amino acids. Per the germline V gene, CDR1 is MNHEY and CDR2 is SMNVEV (reference sequence). Trimming cost V 4 bases and J 5 bases; bases outside gene matches: 7. CDR3 bases: TGTGCCAGCAGTTCCGAAGGACAGGGGGTGTATGGCTACACCTTC. Translation: CASSSEGQGVYGYTF.

The V and J genes are TRBV27 and TRBJ1-2; the D gene is possibly TRBD1 (5 bases). The CDR3 contains 13 residues. Germline assignment: CDR1 MNHEY and CDR2 SMNVEV (reference sequence). The V gene lost 0 bases and the J gene lost 7 bases, with 9 bases spanning the gap. The CDR3 nucleotides read TGTGCCAGCAGTTTATCGCAGGGCGGTGGCTACACCTTC. Residues: CASSLSQGGGYTF.

This rearrangement joins TRBV5-6 to TRBJ2-7; TRBD1 might be the D (5 bases). Germline lookup yields CDR1 SGHDT and CDR2 YYEEEE. V shed 4 bases and J shed 3 bases, with 14 bases lying between them. CDR3 length: 14 amino acids. The CDR3 loop is CASSPAQGYYEQYF. Written as DNA, the CDR3 is TGTGCCAGCAGCCCCGCCCAGGGCTACTACGAGCAGTACTTC.

The chain employs TRBV5-4 and TRBJ1-3; maybe TRBD1 (5 bases). CDR1 and CDR2 from the germline V gene are SGHNT and YYREEE (reference sequence). Trimming took off 2 bases at V and 4 bases at J, with 13 bases between the two ends. This CDR3 comprises 15 residues. The CDR3 protein is CASSFWGGAGNTIYF. The CDR3 coding sequence is TGTGCCAGCAGCTTCTGGGGAGGGGCCGGAAACACCATATATTTT.

The gene calls are TRBV5-5 and TRBJ1-2, with TRBD1 identical over 7 bases. The CDR3 totals 14 residues. Germline CDR1 is SGHKS and CDR2 is YYEKEE (reference sequence). The ends lost 4 bases at V and 6 bases at J; junction bases unmatched: 9. The CDR3 DNA reads as TGTGCCAGCAGCCCACAGGGGCCGTATAATGGCTACACCTTC. Translating gives CASSPQGPYNGYTF.

The chain couples TRBV9 to TRBJ2-7; 9 nucleotides match TRBD2. This CDR3 comprises 16 residues. V trimming: 3 bases; J trimming: 6 bases; junction bases outside the gene matches: 13. The germline V gene has CDR1 SGDLS and CDR2 YYNGEE. The CDR3 loop reads CASSEGPGLASTEQYF. DNA of the CDR3: TGTGCCAGCAGCGAGGGGCCGGGACTAGCAAGTACCGAGCAGTACTTC. Full variable domain (remainder filled in from reference TRBV9 and TRBJ2-7): DSGVTQTPKHLITATGQRVTLRCSPRSGDLSVYWYQQSLDQGLQFLIQYYNGEERAKGNILERFSAQQFPDLHSELNLSSLELGDSALYFCASSEGPGLASTEQYFGPGTRLTVT.

Only one count was recorded for this clone. The chain is built from TRBV29-1 and TRBJ2-3; 7 nucleotides align to TRBD2. J lost 11 bases, V lost 4 bases, and 9 bases had no gene match. Germline V gives CDR1 SQVTM, CDR2 ANQGSEA. The CDR3 has 12 amino acids. CDR3: CSVARHERGQYF. CDR3 bases: TGCAGCGTTGCCCGACACGAGCGGGGGCAGTATTTT.

The genes are TRBV10-3 and TRBJ1-3; D is uncertain. Germline CDR1 reads ENHRY; CDR2 reads SYGVKD. This CDR3 spans 15 amino acids. V was cut by 10 bases and J by 2 bases, with 18 bases left in between. CDR3 DNA sequence: TGTGCCACCCAAGCCGGCCCCAGGACTGGAAACACCATATATTTT. Its protein is CATQAGPRTGNTIYF.

This clone was seen a few times. This chain links TRBV28 with TRBJ1-1, with TRBD1 as a possible D gene (5 bases). V was pared by 1 base and J by 5 bases, with 17 bases between. This CDR3 contains 16 residues. Germline CDR1 MDHEN, CDR2 SYDVKM. CDR3: CASSLYPRRRQTEAFF. DNA for the CDR3: TGTGCCAGCAGTTTATACCCTCGGCGTAGACAGACTGAAGCTTTCTTT.

The chain has TRBV6-5 and TRBJ1-5; D perhaps matches TRBD1 (6 bases). The germline V and J ends were trimmed by 6 bases and 6 bases, with 15 bases remaining between them. This CDR3 spans 14 amino acids. Germline lookup yields CDR1 MNHEY and CDR2 SVGAGI. CDR3 in DNA: TGTGCCAGCAGGGCACAGGGTTGGGGTCAGCCCCAGCATTTT. This codes for CASRAQGWGQPQHF.

With respect to this clone: Other nucleotide sequences from this sample produce the same CDR3. The chain employs TRBV29-1 and TRBJ1-1; tentative D call: TRBD1 (6 bases). Germline CDR1 is SQVTM and CDR2 is ANQGSEA. V lost 4 bases, J lost 0 bases, and 6 bases lay in between. The CDR3 consists of 12 residues. The CDR3 sequence: CSVGQVNTEAFF. The DNA of the CDR3 is TGCAGCGTTGGACAGGTGAACACTGAAGCTTTCTTT.

This clone appeared a single time. The J gene is TRBJ1-1, the V gene TRBV27; D may be TRBD1 (6 bases). Trimming removed 4 bases at V and 0 bases at J, with 9 bases between. Germline assignment: CDR1 MNHEY and CDR2 SMNVEV (reference sequence). The CDR3 is made up of 14 amino acids. The CDR3 protein is CASSSDSLNTEAFF. DNA for the CDR3: TGTGCCAGCAGTTCGGACAGCTTGAACACTGAAGCTTTCTTT.

The J gene is TRBJ1-1, the V gene TRBV28, with 8 nucleotides matching TRBD1. V dropped 5 bases and J dropped 0; count of bases not matched to a gene: 8. Germline V gives CDR1 MDHEN, CDR2 SYDVKM. CDR3 length equals 16 residues. The CDR3 protein is CASSVGTGRMNTEAFF. In DNA form, the CDR3 reads TGTGCCAGCAGTGTCGGGACAGGTCGGATGAACACTGAAGCTTTCTTT. Supplemented by reference TRBV28 and TRBJ1-1, the full variable domain reads DVKVTQSSRYLVKRTGEKVFLECVQDMDHENMFWYRQDPGLGLRLIYFSYDVKMKEKGDIPEGYSVSREKKERFSLILESASTNQTSMYLCASSVGTGRMNTEAFFGQGTRLTVV.

The chain uses TRBV4-2 and TRBJ1-4, with 11 bases identical to TRBD1. Germline trimming cut 2 bases from V and 8 bases from J; bases unmatched to any gene: 4. The CDR3 extends over 15 amino acids. From germline, CDR1 is LGHNA and CDR2 YNFKEQ. In DNA, the CDR3 is TGTGCCAGCAGCCAATCGGGACAGGGGGACGAAAAACTGTTTTTT. This encodes CASSQSGQGDEKLFF.

This rearrangement joins TRBV7-2 to TRBJ1-2; tentatively, D is TRBD1 (6 bases). The CDR3 is made up of 17 amino acids. V was pared by 1 base and J by 5 bases, with 20 bases between. Germline V gives CDR1 SGHTA, CDR2 FQGNSA. CDR3 protein: CASSLGSGAGDLYGYTF. In DNA, the CDR3 is TGTGCCAGCAGCTTAGGTTCGGGGGCGGGGGACCTATATGGCTACACCTTC. Looking up the rest from reference TRBV7-2 and TRBJ1-2 gives the full variable domain: GAGVSQSPSNKVTEKGKDVELRCDPISGHTALYWYRQSLGQGLEFLIYFQGNSAPDKSGLPSDRFSAERTGGSVSTLTIQRTQQEDSAVYLCASSLGSGAGDLYGYTFGSGTRLTVV.

The genes are TRBV27 and TRBJ2-7; 9 bases are shared with TRBD1. V was pared by 2 bases and J by 2 bases, with 4 bases of the junction left unmatched. The CDR3 contains 15 residues. From germline, CDR1 is MNHEY and CDR2 SMNVEV (reference sequence). The CDR3 sequence: CASSLGTGPPYEQYF. The CDR3 coding sequence is TGTGCCAGCAGTTTAGGGACAGGGCCGCCCTACGAGCAGTACTTC.